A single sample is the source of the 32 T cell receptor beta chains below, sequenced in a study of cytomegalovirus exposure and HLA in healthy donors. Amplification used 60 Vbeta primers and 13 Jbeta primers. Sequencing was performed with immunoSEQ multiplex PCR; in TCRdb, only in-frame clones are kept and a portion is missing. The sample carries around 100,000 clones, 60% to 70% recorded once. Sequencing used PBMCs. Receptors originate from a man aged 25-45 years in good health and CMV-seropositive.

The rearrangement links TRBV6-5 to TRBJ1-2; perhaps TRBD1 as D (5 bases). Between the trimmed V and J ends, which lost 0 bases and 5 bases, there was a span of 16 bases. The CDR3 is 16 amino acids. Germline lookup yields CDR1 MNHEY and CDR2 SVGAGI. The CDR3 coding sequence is TGTGCCAGCAGTTACTCCCTTCAGGGCGAAGAGTATGGCTACACCTTC. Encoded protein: CASSYSLQGEEYGYTF.

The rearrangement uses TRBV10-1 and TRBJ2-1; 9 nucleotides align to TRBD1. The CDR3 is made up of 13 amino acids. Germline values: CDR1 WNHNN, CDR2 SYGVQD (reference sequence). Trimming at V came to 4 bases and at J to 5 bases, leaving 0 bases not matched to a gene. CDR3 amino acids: CASSGTGDNEQFF. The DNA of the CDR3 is TGCGCCAGCAGTGGGACAGGGGACAATGAGCAGTTCTTC.

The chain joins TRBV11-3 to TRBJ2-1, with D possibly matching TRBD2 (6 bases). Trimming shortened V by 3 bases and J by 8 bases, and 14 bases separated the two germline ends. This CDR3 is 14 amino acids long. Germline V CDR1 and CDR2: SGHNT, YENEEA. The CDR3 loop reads CASSFSGGMDEQFF. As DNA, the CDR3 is TGTGCCAGCAGCTTTTCCGGGGGTATGGATGAGCAGTTCTTC.

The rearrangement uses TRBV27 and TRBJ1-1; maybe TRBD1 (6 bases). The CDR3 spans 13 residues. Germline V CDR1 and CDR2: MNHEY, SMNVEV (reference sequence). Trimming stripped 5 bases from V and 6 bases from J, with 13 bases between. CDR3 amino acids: CASSTLEGAEAFF. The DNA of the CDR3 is TGTGCCAGCAGTACCCTCGAGGGGGCTGAAGCTTTCTTT.

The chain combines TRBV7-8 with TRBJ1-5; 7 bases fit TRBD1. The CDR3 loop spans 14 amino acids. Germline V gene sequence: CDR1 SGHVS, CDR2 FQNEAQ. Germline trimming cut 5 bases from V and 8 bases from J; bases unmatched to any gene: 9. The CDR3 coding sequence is TGTGCCAGCAGCAGGGACAGACTGTCTAAGCCCCAGCATTTT. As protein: CASSRDRLSKPQHF.

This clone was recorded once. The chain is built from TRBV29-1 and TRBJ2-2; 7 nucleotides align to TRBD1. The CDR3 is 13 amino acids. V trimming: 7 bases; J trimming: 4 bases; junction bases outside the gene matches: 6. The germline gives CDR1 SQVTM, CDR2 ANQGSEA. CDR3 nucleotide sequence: TGCAGCGGGCAGGGGGACCTCACCGGGGAGCTGTTTTTT. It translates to CSGQGDLTGELFF.

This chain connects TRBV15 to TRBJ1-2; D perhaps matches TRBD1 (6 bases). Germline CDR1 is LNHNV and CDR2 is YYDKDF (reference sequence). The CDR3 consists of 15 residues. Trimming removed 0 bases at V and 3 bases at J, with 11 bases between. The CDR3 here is CATSRDRGAYYGYTF. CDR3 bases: TGTGCCACCAGCAGAGATCGGGGGGCCTACTATGGCTACACCTTC.

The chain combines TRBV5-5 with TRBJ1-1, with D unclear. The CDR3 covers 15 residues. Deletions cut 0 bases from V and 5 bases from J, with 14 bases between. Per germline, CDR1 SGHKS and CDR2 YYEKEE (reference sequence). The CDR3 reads CASSLASVRGTEAFF. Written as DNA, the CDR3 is TGTGCCAGCAGCTTGGCCTCAGTCCGGGGAACTGAAGCTTTCTTT.

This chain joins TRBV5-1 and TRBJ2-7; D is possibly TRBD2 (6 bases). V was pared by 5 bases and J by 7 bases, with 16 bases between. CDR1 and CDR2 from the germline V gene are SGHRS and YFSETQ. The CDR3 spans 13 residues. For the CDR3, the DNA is TGCGCCAGCAGTTTCGGGGGTGCGGGGGAGCAGTACTTC. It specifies CASSFGGAGEQYF.

DNA for the CDR3: TGTGCCAGCAGCCCCGGGACAGGGGGCACCGGGGAGCTGTTTTTT. It is translated as CASSPGTGGTGELFF. The rearrangement links TRBV6-4 to TRBJ2-2; 11 positions match TRBD1. The CDR3 runs to 15 residues. The germline CDR1 and CDR2 sequences are MRHNA and SNTAGT. After removal of 6 bases from V and 4 bases from J, the junction contained 4 bases not matched to a gene.

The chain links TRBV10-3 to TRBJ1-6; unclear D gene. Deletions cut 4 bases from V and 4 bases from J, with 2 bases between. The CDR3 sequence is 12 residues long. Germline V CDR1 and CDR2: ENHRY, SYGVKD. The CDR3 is CAISAYNSPLHF. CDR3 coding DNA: TGTGCCATCAGTGCGTATAATTCACCCCTCCACTTT.

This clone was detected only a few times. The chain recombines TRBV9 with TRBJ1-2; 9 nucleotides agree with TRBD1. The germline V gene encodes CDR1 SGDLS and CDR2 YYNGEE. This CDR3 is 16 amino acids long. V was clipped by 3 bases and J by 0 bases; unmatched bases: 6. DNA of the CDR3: TGTGCCAGCAGCGCGACAGGGGGTTCGGCTAACTATGGCTACACCTTC. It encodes CASSATGGSANYGYTF.

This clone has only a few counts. CDR3 coding DNA: TGTGCCAGCAGTGACTCACACTCTGGGGCCAACGTCCTGACTTTC. The encoded protein is CASSDSHSGANVLTF. The J gene is TRBJ2-6, the V gene TRBV6-4; no clear D. This CDR3 spans 15 amino acids. In germline, CDR1 is MRHNA, CDR2 SNTAGT. With 0 bases removed from V and 0 bases from J, the gap between germline ends came to 3 bases.

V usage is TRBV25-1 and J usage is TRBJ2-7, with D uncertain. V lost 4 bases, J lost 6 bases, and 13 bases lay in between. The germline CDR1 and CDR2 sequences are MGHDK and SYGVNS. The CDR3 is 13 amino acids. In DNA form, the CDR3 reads TGTGCCAGCAGTGTGGGCTGGGCTGGCGAGCAGTACTTC. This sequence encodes CASSVGWAGEQYF.

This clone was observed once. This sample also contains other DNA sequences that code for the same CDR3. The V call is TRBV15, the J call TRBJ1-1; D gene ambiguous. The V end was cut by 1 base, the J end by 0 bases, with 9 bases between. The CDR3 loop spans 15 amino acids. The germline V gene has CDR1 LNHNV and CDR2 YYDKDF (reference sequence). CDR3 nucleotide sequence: TGTGCCACCAGCAGAGGCGGAGGTATGAACACTGAAGCTTTCTTT. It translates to CATSRGGGMNTEAFF.

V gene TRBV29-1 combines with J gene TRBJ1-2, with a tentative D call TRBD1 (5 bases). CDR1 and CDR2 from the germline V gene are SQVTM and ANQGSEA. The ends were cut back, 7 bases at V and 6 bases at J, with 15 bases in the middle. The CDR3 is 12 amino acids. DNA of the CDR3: TGCAGCGGGGACCCGGGGGACCATGGCTACACCTTC. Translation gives CSGDPGDHGYTF.

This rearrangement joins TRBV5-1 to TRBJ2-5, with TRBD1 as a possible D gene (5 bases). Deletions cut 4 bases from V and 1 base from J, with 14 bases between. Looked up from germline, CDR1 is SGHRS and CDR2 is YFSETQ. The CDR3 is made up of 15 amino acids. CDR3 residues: CASSLLPQGQETQYF. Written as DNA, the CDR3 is TGCGCCAGCAGCCTTCTCCCCCAGGGCCAAGAGACCCAGTACTTC.

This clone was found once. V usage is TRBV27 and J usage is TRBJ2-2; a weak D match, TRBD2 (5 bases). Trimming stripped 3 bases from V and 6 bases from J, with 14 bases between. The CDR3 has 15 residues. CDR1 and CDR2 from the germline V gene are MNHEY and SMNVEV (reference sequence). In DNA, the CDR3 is TGTGCCAGCAGTTTGGCGGACCCCGGGGCCGGGGAGCTGTTTTTT. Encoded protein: CASSLADPGAGELFF.

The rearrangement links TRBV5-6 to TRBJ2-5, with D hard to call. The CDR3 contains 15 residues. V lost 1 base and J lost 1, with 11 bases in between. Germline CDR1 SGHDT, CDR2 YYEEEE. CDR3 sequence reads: CASSLPSLSQETQYF. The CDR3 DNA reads TGTGCCAGCAGCTTGCCGTCCCTATCCCAAGAGACCCAGTACTTC.

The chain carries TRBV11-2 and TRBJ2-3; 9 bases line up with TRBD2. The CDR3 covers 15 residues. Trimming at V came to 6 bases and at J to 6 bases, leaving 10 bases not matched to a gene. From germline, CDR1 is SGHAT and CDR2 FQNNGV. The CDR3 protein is CASSQAGGRADTQYF. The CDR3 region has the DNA TGTGCCAGCAGTCAAGCGGGGGGACGGGCGGATACGCAGTATTTT. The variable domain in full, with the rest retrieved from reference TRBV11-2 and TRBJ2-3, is EAGVAQSPRYKIIEKRQSVAFWCNPISGHATLYWYQQILGQGPKLLIQFQNNGVVDDSQLPKDRFSAERLKGVDSTLKIQPAKLEDSAVYLCASSQAGGRADTQYFGPGTRLTVL.

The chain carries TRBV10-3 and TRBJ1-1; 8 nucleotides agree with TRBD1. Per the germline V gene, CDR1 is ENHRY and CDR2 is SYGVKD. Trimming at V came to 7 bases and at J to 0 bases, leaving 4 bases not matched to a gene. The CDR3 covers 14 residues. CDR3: CAINDRGMNTEAFF. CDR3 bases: TGTGCCATCAACGACAGGGGAATGAACACTGAAGCTTTCTTT.

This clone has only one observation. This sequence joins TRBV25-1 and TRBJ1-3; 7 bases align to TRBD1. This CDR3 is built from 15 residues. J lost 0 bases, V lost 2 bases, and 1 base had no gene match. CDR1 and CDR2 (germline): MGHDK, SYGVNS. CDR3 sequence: CASSEGTVSGNTIYF. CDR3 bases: TGTGCCAGCAGTGAAGGGACAGTCTCTGGAAACACCATATATTTT.

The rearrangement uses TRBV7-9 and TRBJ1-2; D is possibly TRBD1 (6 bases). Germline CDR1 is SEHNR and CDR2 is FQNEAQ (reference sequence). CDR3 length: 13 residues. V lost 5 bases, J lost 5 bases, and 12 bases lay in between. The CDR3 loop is CASSPEGEYGYTF. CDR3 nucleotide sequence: TGTGCCAGCAGCCCCGAGGGGGAATATGGCTACACCTTC.

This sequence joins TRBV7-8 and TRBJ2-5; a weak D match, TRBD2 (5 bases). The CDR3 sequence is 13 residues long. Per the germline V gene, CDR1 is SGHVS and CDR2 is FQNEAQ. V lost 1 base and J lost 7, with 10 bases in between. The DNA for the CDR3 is TGTGCCAGCAGCTTAGGTCTACGGGGGACCCAGTACTTC. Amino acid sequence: CASSLGLRGTQYF. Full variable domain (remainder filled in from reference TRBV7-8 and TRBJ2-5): GAGVSQSPRYKVAKRGQDVALRCDPISGHVSLFWYQQALGQGPEFLTYFQNEAQLDKSGLPSDRFFAERPEGSVSTLKIQRTQQEDSAVYLCASSLGLRGTQYFGPGTRLLVL.

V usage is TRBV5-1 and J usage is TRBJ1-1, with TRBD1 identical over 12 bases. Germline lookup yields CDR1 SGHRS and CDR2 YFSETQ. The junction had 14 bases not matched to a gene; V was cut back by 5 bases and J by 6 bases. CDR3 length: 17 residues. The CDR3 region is CASRVESGTGGWAEAFF. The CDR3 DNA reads TGCGCCAGCAGGGTAGAGAGCGGGACAGGGGGCTGGGCTGAAGCTTTCTTT.

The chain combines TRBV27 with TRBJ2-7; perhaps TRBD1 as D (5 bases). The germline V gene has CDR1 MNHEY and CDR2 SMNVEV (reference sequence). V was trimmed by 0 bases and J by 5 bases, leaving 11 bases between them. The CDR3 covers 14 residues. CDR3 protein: CASSLSGLRDEQYF. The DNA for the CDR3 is TGTGCCAGCAGTTTATCCGGGCTCAGGGACGAGCAGTACTTC.

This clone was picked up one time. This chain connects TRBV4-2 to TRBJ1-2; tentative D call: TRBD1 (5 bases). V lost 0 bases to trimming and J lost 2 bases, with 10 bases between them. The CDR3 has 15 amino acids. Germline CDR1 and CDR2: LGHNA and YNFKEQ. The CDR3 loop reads CASSQDEGANYGYTF. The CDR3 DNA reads TGTGCCAGCAGCCAAGACGAAGGGGCGAACTATGGCTACACCTTC.

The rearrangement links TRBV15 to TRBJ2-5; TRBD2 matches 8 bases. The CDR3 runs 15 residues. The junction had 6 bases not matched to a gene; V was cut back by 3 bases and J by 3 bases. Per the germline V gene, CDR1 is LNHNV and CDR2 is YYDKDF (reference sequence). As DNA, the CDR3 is TGTGCCACCAGCAGCCAGAGGCGGGGGGAAGAGACCCAGTACTTC. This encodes CATSSQRRGEETQYF.

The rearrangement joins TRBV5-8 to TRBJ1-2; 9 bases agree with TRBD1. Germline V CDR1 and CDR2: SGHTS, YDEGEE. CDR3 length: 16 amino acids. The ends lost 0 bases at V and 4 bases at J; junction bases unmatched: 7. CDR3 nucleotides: TGTGCCAGCAGCTTGGGGACAGGGGACTCCATCTATGGCTACACCTTC. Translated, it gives CASSLGTGDSIYGYTF.

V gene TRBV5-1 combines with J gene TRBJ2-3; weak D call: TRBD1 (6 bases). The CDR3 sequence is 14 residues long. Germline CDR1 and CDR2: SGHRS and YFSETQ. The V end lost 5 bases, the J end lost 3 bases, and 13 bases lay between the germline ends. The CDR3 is CASSTGQPTDTQYF. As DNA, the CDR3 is TGCGCCAGCAGTACGGGACAACCTACAGATACGCAGTATTTT.

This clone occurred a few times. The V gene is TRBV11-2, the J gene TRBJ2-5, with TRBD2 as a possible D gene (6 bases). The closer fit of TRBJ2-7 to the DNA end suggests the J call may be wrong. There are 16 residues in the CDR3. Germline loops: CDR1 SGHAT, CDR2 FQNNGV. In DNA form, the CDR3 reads TGTGCCAGCAGCCCGGTGCGGCGGGGCGGTTCCTACGAGCAGTACTTC. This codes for CASSPVRRGGSYEQYF.

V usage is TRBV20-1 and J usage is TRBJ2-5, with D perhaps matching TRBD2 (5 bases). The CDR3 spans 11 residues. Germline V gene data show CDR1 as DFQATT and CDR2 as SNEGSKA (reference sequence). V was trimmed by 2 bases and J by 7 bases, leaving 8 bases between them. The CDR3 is CSARLGRTQYF. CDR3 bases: TGCAGTGCTAGACTAGGGAGGACCCAGTACTTC.